The entry below describes one T cell receptor (beta chain). Its antigen is unidentified. The PCR was carried out with 60 Vbeta primers and 13 Jbeta primers. Measured with immunoSEQ multiplex PCR; TCRdb has only the in-frame clones, and not every one. Its clone listing holds about 70,000 clones. The entry originates in a study of cytomegalovirus exposure and HLA in healthy donors. General observations from the study: Altogether, 150 or so TCR beta chains were recorded as cytomegalovirus-associated.

The germline CDR1 and CDR2 sequences are SNHLY and FYNNEI. J lost 3 bases, V lost 6 bases, and 3 bases had no gene match. The length of the CDR3 is 15 residues. This TCR came from a female donor in good health and CMV-seropositive. The rearrangement uses TRBV2 and TRBJ2-3; TRBD2 agrees at 13 bases. Sample: PBMCs. The CDR3 region is CASRKLAGGTDTQYF. DNA of the CDR3: TGTGCCAGCAGGAAACTAGCGGGAGGGACAGATACGCAGTATTTT.